This T cell receptor beta chain derives from a study of tumor-infiltrating T cells and Merkel cell polyomavirus (dated by TCRdb to the late 2010s). Study-level background: CD8+ T cells specific for the Merkel cell polyomavirus KLL epitope were examined in Merkel cell carcinoma patients. Patients came in at different disease stages and had a median follow-up of roughly 2.5 years, ranging from about 1.1 to 6.0 years. The therapies patients received were varied and non-standardized, including chemotherapy, radiation and immunotherapies. TRB sequencing was performed on KLL-tetramer-sorted cells from blood or tumor-infiltrating lymphocytes in 14 to 15 samples, as well as on some twelve matched whole-tumor samples. Most whole-tumor samples were approximately 24-micron curls cut from formalin-fixed, paraffin-embedded tissue blocks. Across the study, one tumor sample was obtained as a frozen nodal tumor digest and one as a flash-frozen core biopsy of a metastasis. What the authors observed across the whole study: A significant MCC-specific survival advantage (P = 0.0051) was associated with a greater number of unique KLL-specific clonotypes in tumors (roughly 5-110 vs 0-3). A higher intratumoral fraction of KLL-specific T cells (roughly 1.8-20% versus about 0-0.15%) was associated with significantly improved MCC-specific survival. KLL-specific TRB repertoires were found to be diverse and largely private, with only one public clonotype, shared by two patients, identified among roughly 400 unique sequences. Because only a single viral epitope was studied, T cells directed against other Merkel cell polyomavirus epitopes were not captured. One limitation of the study is the small sample size (n ≈ twelve patients).

Robust positive staining for Merkel cell polyomavirus Large T antigen was observed by immunohistochemistry in the tumors of all patients. The study included about a dozen Merkel cell carcinoma patients who had robust KLL-tetramer+ populations, above 0.04% of CD8+ T cells, in blood and/or cultured TIL. Every patient was Caucasian, and patient ages had a median of about 70 years and ranged from about 50 to 85 years. Lymph node tumors were analyzed for patients with unknown primaries who presented with nodal disease, or when there was not enough primary tissue. V lost 1 base and J lost 8 bases, and the count of bases not matched to a germline gene is 3. Sequences SGHAT (CDR1) and FQNNGV (CDR2) are obtained from the germline V gene. Inclusive of the bounding cysteine and phenylalanine, the CDR3 is 13 residues long. Only CDR3 DNA is held: 39 bases, read in frame from base 1. This clone has a handful of counts. What antigen it recognizes has not been identified. Per-base qualities were not stored, and no clone one base away is much larger.

The library came from the immunoSEQ multiplex PCR assay. Genomic DNA extraction, TRB sequencing and normalization were performed by Adaptive Biotechnologies (Seattle, WA). The published analysis was carried out like this. Clonality was calculated as one minus the Shannon entropy of productive TRB sequences, normalized by log2 of unique productive sequences. KLL-specific clonotypes in tumors were identified by matching TCRbeta CDR3 amino acid sequences to those from the tetramer-sorted sample of each patient. TCRdb carries this immuneACCESS record with in-frame sequences only. Its versions omit some clonotypes, under half of them owing to an unresolved V gene in the studies checked, with the rest unexplained. V, J and clone size reflect that table, while D and trimming were determined from the DNA. This sample holds 20,000 to 30,000 clones; about 90% were observed only once. The top ten hold roughly 3% of the sample.

This TCR was recovered from a man aged 45-65 years with Merkel cell carcinoma. Source material: lymph node tissue. The chain uses TRBV11-2 and TRBJ1-1, with 8 central nucleotides matching TRBD1. The CDR3: CASSLGQGNEAFF. The DNA is TGTGCCAGCAGCTTAGGACAGGGGAACGAAGCTTTCTTT.